The 28 T cell receptor beta chains below all came from one sample that was sequenced in a study of beta chain features in type 1 diabetes. General study points: For Type 1 diabetes patients, all four CD4+ subsets carried TCRB CDR3s that were moderately but significantly shorter.

For these TCRs, the target antigens are not known. The sequenced template was cDNA made from the entire isolated RNA. Generated by immunoSEQ multiplex PCR, the TCRdb table keeps only in-frame clones and is missing some. The data hold around 120,000 clones, with 17% observed a single time. Sequencing was carried out using central memory CD4+ T cells from blood. These receptors came from a man aged 18 to 29 with type 1 diabetes.

This clone showed up just a few times. This chain links TRBV6-5 with TRBJ2-7; 10 positions match TRBD1. CDR1 and CDR2 from the germline V gene are MNHEY and SVGAGI. The CDR3 contains 15 residues. The J segment lost 4 bases and the V segment lost 10 bases, leaving 13 bases of the junction unmatched. The CDR3 sequence: CATVPGTGDTYEQYF. The CDR3 DNA reads TGTGCCACCGTCCCCGGGACAGGGGACACTTACGAGCAGTACTTC.

CDR3 sequence: CSVWNRNSYEQYF. In DNA form, the CDR3 reads TGCAGCGTTTGGAACAGAAATTCCTACGAGCAGTACTTC. This chain uses TRBV29-1 with TRBJ2-7; D gene unclear. The V end lost 5 bases, the J end lost 1 base, and 12 bases lay between the germline ends. The CDR3 has 13 amino acids. Germline CDR1 reads SQVTM; CDR2 reads ANQGSEA.

Many counts were recorded for this clone. The J gene is TRBJ2-5, the V gene TRBV5-4; weak D call: TRBD2 (5 bases). The CDR3 loop spans 13 amino acids. The V end was cut by 4 bases, the J end by 9 bases, with 16 bases between. Germline CDR1 reads SGHNT; CDR2 reads YYREEE (reference sequence). DNA for the CDR3: TGTGCCAGCAGCCCTGCCGGGCCCGGGGCCCAGTACTTC. Translated: CASSPAGPGAQYF.

This clone showed up just a few times. The rearrangement links TRBV5-1 to TRBJ2-2; D possibly matches TRBD1 or TRBD2 (5 bases each). Trimming shortened V by 4 bases and J by 6 bases, and 16 bases separated the two germline ends. Germline V gene sequence: CDR1 SGHRS, CDR2 YFSETQ. The CDR3 covers 15 residues. CDR3 coding DNA: TGCGCCAGCAGCCCGGACACCCCAGCGGCCGGGGAGCTGTTTTTT. The encoded protein is CASSPDTPAAGELFF.

There are many counts of this clone. Here the CDR3 reads CASSRIAGVTETQYF. DNA for the CDR3: TGTGCCAGCAGCCGGATTGCGGGAGTGACAGAGACCCAGTACTTC. The chain has TRBV14 and TRBJ2-5; 7 bases align to TRBD2. This CDR3 spans 15 amino acids. CDR1 and CDR2 (germline): SGHDN, FVKESK. Trimming removed 4 bases from V and 4 bases from J; junction bases left unmatched: 9.

This clone has just a few counts. The chain combines TRBV7-6 with TRBJ2-5; D is uncertain. Between the trimmed V and J ends, which lost 4 bases and 4 bases, there was a span of 7 bases. The germline gives CDR1 SGHVS, CDR2 FNYEAQ. This CDR3 region has 12 residues. The CDR3 loop is CASSSSRETQYF. The CDR3 nucleotides are TGTGCCAGCAGCTCCAGCCGAGAGACCCAGTACTTC.

The chain links TRBV7-2 to TRBJ2-7; D gene ambiguous. Trimming left V 3 bases short and J 7 bases short, with 10 bases between. This CDR3 is 12 amino acids long. CDR1 SGHTA and CDR2 FQGNSA come from the germline V gene. The CDR3 reads CASSFSLAEQYF. The CDR3 DNA reads as TGTGCCAGCAGCTTCTCCCTGGCTGAGCAGTACTTC.

In this sample, this clone turned up a few times. A much bigger clone sits one base away, suggesting this may be a read error. The V call is TRBV30, the J call TRBJ2-7; 9 bases map to TRBD1. This CDR3 is 13 amino acids long. Germline V gives CDR1 GTSNPN, CDR2 SVGIG (reference sequence). V shed 7 bases, J shed 3 bases, and the junction held 7 bases outside the gene matches. The CDR3: CASGDRERYEQYF. As DNA, the CDR3 is TGTGCCTCGGGGGACAGGGAGCGCTACGAGCAGTACTTC.

The CDR3, as DNA: TGTGCCTGGAGTTCCCCGACAGGGGTGAATGAAAAACTGTTTTTT. Translation: CAWSSPTGVNEKLFF. The chain joins TRBV30 to TRBJ1-4, with 8 positions matching TRBD1. V trimming: 2 bases; J trimming: 5 bases; junction bases outside the gene matches: 7. Germline loops: CDR1 GTSNPN, CDR2 SVGIG (reference sequence). This CDR3 spans 15 amino acids.

This clone was observed many times. The chain recombines TRBV30 with TRBJ2-5, with D tentatively TRBD2 (6 bases). The CDR3 loop spans 13 amino acids. Trimming cost V 0 bases and J 5 bases, with 10 bases left between them. CDR1 GTSNPN and CDR2 SVGIG come from the germline V gene (reference sequence). CDR3 DNA: TGTGCCTGGAGTGTAAGGAGGGCGGAGACCCAGTACTTC. Its protein is CAWSVRRAETQYF. The whole variable domain, remainder taken from reference TRBV30 and TRBJ2-5, is SQTIHQWPATLVQPVGSPLSLECTVEGTSNPNLYWYRQAAGRGLQLLFYSVGIGQISSEVPQNLSASRPQDRQFILSSKKLLLSDSGFYLCAWSVRRAETQYFGPGTRLLVL.

The chain uses TRBV30 and TRBJ1-3; D remains unclear. CDR3 length equals 13 residues. V was shortened by 4 bases and J by 4 bases, with 11 bases between the two germline ends. Germline V gene lookup returns CDR1 GTSNPN and CDR2 SVGIG (reference sequence). CDR3 protein: CAWNPGLGNTIYF. The CDR3 DNA reads TGTGCCTGGAATCCGGGGTTGGGAAACACCATATATTTT.

The rearrangement links TRBV30 to TRBJ2-1; 16 bases match TRBD2. V was clipped by 7 bases and J by 0 bases; unmatched bases: 3. Per the germline V gene, CDR1 is GTSNPN and CDR2 is SVGIG (reference sequence). The CDR3 extends over 16 amino acids. The CDR3 spells CALGLAGGDSYNEQFF. The CDR3, as DNA: TGTGCCTTGGGACTAGCGGGGGGGGACTCCTACAATGAGCAGTTCTTC.

In this sample, this clone turned up a few times. This specimen includes other DNA sequences encoding the same CDR3. This chain links TRBV7-2 with TRBJ2-5, with 11 bases matching TRBD2. Germline trimming cut 6 bases from V and 3 bases from J; bases unmatched to any gene: 9. The CDR3 extends over 16 amino acids. Germline V gene lookup returns CDR1 SGHTA and CDR2 FQGNSA. The CDR3 region is CASSLSLAGGKETQYF. In DNA, the CDR3 is TGTGCCAGCAGTCTCTCCCTAGCGGGGGGAAAAGAGACCCAGTACTTC.

This clone was recorded at least ten times. The V and J genes are TRBV5-1 and TRBJ2-5; D is undetermined. The CDR3 is made up of 12 amino acids. Looked up from germline, CDR1 is SGHRS and CDR2 is YFSETQ. Between the trimmed V and J ends, which lost 0 bases and 7 bases, there was a span of 7 bases. CDR3 nucleotide sequence: TGCGCCAGCAGCTTGGAGCGAGGGACCCAGTACTTC. This gives the protein CASSLERGTQYF.

This clone was counted only a few times. The V and J genes are TRBV30 and TRBJ1-3; the match to TRBD1 covers 8 bases. Trimming at V came to 3 bases and at J to 4 bases, leaving 11 bases not matched to a gene. Germline loops: CDR1 GTSNPN, CDR2 SVGIG (reference sequence). The CDR3 runs to 16 residues. The CDR3 region is CAWRRTGSIPGNTIYF. The CDR3 DNA sequence: TGTGCCTGGAGACGGACAGGGAGTATACCCGGAAACACCATATATTTT.

V and J are TRBV7-6 and TRBJ2-7; the match to TRBD1 covers 9 bases. Germline V CDR1 and CDR2: SGHVS, FNYEAQ. The V segment lost 5 bases and the J segment 6 bases; nucleotides outside the gene matches: 8. CDR3 size: 14 residues. The CDR3 here is CASSPQGAQSEQYF. In DNA, the CDR3 is TGTGCCAGCAGCCCACAGGGGGCGCAGTCCGAGCAGTACTTC. Looking up the rest from reference TRBV7-6 and TRBJ2-7 gives the full variable domain: GAGVSQSPRYKVTKRGQDVALRCDPISGHVSLYWYRQALGQGPEFLTYFNYEAQQDKSGLPNDRFSAERPEGSISTLTIQRTEQRDSAMYRCASSPQGAQSEQYFGPGTRLTVT.

V is TRBV13 and J is TRBJ2-1, with D uncertain. The CDR3 is 15 amino acids. V shed 0 bases and J shed 7 bases, with 13 bases lying between them. Germline-derived CDR1 and CDR2 are PRHDT and FYEKMQ (reference sequence). DNA of the CDR3: TGTGCCAGCAGCTTAGGAGTAAGCAAAAGGAATGAGCAGTTCTTC. Its protein product is CASSLGVSKRNEQFF.

The chain couples TRBV29-1 to TRBJ1-1, with TRBD1 matching over 8 bases. CDR1 is SQVTM and CDR2 is ANQGSEA in the germline V gene. The CDR3 covers 14 residues. The ends lost 5 bases at V and 7 bases at J; junction bases unmatched: 12. CDR3 residues: CSVFRGPRINEAFF. The CDR3 DNA is TGCAGCGTTTTCAGGGGGCCGAGAATTAATGAAGCTTTCTTT.

The chain carries TRBV7-2 and TRBJ2-3; no definite D call. CDR1 and CDR2 from the germline V gene are SGHTA and FQGNSA. The CDR3 is 14 amino acids. V shed 2 bases and J shed 0 bases, with 6 bases lying between them. CDR3 sequence reads: CASSLMSSTDTQYF. The CDR3 bases are TGTGCCAGCAGCTTAATGTCCAGCACAGATACGCAGTATTTT.

The chain employs TRBV7-2 and TRBJ2-7, with D uncertain. The CDR3 length is 14 residues. Trimming removed 5 bases from V and 3 bases from J, with 14 bases in between. Germline CDR1 reads SGHTA; CDR2 reads FQGNSA. DNA of the CDR3: TGTGCCAGCAGCCCCCGGGTAAGAGACTACGAGCAGTACTTC. Translated, it gives CASSPRVRDYEQYF.

This clone was seen a handful of times. V and J are TRBV28 and TRBJ2-3; D may correspond to TRBD1 or TRBD2 (5 bases each). Germline loops: CDR1 MDHEN, CDR2 SYDVKM. CDR3 length equals 14 residues. V lost 6 bases, J lost 1 base, and 11 bases lay in between. As DNA, the CDR3 is TGTGCCAGCAGGGAAGGGACGGGCACAGATACGCAGTATTTT. It translates to CASREGTGTDTQYF.

The chain links TRBV6-5 to TRBJ1-5; D call uncertain. The CDR3 totals 12 residues. Trimming took off 5 bases at V and 5 bases at J, with 7 bases between the two ends. The germline V gene encodes CDR1 MNHEY and CDR2 SVGAGI. The CDR3 spells CASSPRDQPQHF. The CDR3 DNA follows: TGTGCCAGCAGTCCCCGGGATCAGCCCCAGCATTTT.

Regarding this clone: A much larger clone sits a single nucleotide away, making a read error possible. Other DNA sequences within the sample encode an identical CDR3. The rearrangement links TRBV2 to TRBJ2-5; no clear D gene. The CDR3 runs 11 residues. The V end was cut by 5 bases, the J end by 2 bases, with 3 bases between. Germline V gene lookup returns CDR1 SNHLY and CDR2 FYNNEI. The CDR3, as DNA: TGTGCCAGCAGTTTACAAGAGACCCAGTACTTC. This gives the protein CASSLQETQYF.

This clone was counted between two and nine times. The gene calls are TRBV28 and TRBJ1-2; D remains ambiguous. CDR3 length: 14 residues. V was shortened by 3 bases and J by 2 bases, with 10 bases between the two germline ends. In germline, CDR1 is MDHEN, CDR2 SYDVKM. The CDR3 nucleotides read TGTGCCAGCAGTTTGACGTTCGGGAACTATGGCTACACCTTC. Its translation is CASSLTFGNYGYTF.

The rearrangement joins TRBV1 to TRBJ2-2; the D call of TRBD2 is as the table states it, not checked on the DNA. TRBV1 is assigned pseudogene status. This CDR3 has 21 amino acids. The CDR3 protein is CTSSQVCGGLASYGDTGELFF. CDR3 sequence (DNA): TGCACCAGCAGCCAAGTGTGTGGGGGACTAGCGTCTTACGGCGACACCGGGGAGCTGTTTTTT.

A remark on this clone: Without the conserved terminal phenylalanine or tryptophan, this CDR3 likely stems from a read error. It is unclear where the CDR3 begins or ends on the DNA, so no DNA is shown, and the CDR3 is as TCRdb lists it. The chain is built from TRBV6-5 and TRBJ1-4. Looked up from germline, CDR1 is MNHEY and CDR2 is SVGAGI. The CDR3 length equals 10 residues, ends included. The CDR3 is CARRRSEEEC.

The rearrangement links TRBV5-1 to TRBJ2-3; possibly TRBD1 for D (6 bases). Germline values: CDR1 SGHRS, CDR2 YFSETQ. The V end was cut by 6 bases, the J end by 5 bases, with 22 bases between. The CDR3 contains 16 residues. CDR3 nucleotides: TGCGCCAGCACCCCCCCTACAGGGAACGGTGGAGATACGCAGTATTTT. This encodes CASTPPTGNGGDTQYF.

This chain links TRBV4-3 with TRBJ1-2, with D uncertain. Germline V gives CDR1 LGHNA, CDR2 YSLEER. Trimming removed 1 base from V and 2 bases from J, with 11 bases in between. The CDR3 sequence is 15 residues long. The CDR3 coding sequence is TGCGCCAGCAGCCAAGGCTTAGCAGGAAACTATGGCTACACCTTC. Its protein product is CASSQGLAGNYGYTF.